A single sample gave rise to the 18 T cell receptor beta chains below, sequenced in a study of blood T cells in healthy people across ages. Next came a second PCR, run for about 6 to 12 cycles, which used a sample-barcoded 5' primer along with a J-beta primer mix. Each CDR3 protein is one row after TCRdb ran MiXCR on the 5' RACE reads. The sample holds hundreds of thousands of distinct CDR3 sequences; 55% to 75% are singletons and the top ten take over 20%. Sequences were obtained from blood. These receptors were collected from a man younger than 45 in good health.

This clonotype was detected only a few times. This chain connects TRBV28 to TRBJ2-1, with 15 bases lining up with TRBD2. Trimming cost V 5 bases and J 4 bases; bases outside gene matches: 6. Germline V lookup: CDR1 MDHEN, CDR2 SYDVKM. The CDR3 is made up of 17 amino acids. The CDR3 DNA reads TGTGCCAGCAGTCCGGGACTAGCGGGAGGAGAGTACAATGAGCAGTTCTTC. The encoded protein is CASSPGLAGGEYNEQFF.

This clonotype was seen once. CDR3 residues: CASSVSLGGSETQYF. DNA of the CDR3: TGTGCCAGCAGCGTAAGTCTGGGGGGCTCAGAGACCCAGTACTTC. The V gene is TRBV9, the J gene TRBJ2-5; possibly TRBD1 or TRBD2 for D (6 bases each). The ends were cut back, 1 base at V and 4 bases at J, with 14 bases in the middle. CDR3 length: 15 amino acids. Per the germline V gene, CDR1 is SGDLS and CDR2 is YYNGEE.

J is TRBJ2-3 and V is TRBV20-1; D is undetermined. V was pared by 6 bases and J by 3 bases, with 13 bases between. Germline-derived CDR1 and CDR2 are DFQATT and SNEGSKA (reference sequence). The CDR3 length is 13 residues. CDR3 in amino acids: CSASVTATDTQYF. The CDR3, as DNA: TGCAGTGCCTCCGTGACTGCAACAGATACGCAGTATTTT.

The chain carries TRBV7-8 and TRBJ2-1, with 13 bases lining up with TRBD2. Germline CDR1 and CDR2: SGHVS and FQNEAQ. Trimming took 5 bases from V and 7 from J; bases not matched to a gene: 5. The CDR3 is 15 residues long. CDR3 loop: CASSQTSGGKNEQFF. DNA of the CDR3: TGTGCCAGCAGCCAGACTAGCGGGGGGAAAAATGAGCAGTTCTTC.

The sample holds a few counts of this clonotype. This chain joins TRBV20-1 and TRBJ1-2; weak D call: TRBD1 (5 bases). V was cut by 5 bases and J by 8 bases, with 24 bases left in between. The CDR3 sequence is 15 residues long. From germline, CDR1 is DFQATT and CDR2 SNEGSKA (reference sequence). The CDR3 loop is CSASLEGTSTPGYTF. In nucleotides, the CDR3 is TGCAGTGCTTCCTTGGAGGGGACGTCCACGCCCGGCTACACCTTC.

V is TRBV20-1 and J is TRBJ2-3; 8 bases fit TRBD2. Unmatched junction bases numbered 14, after V lost 3 bases and J lost 6 bases. The CDR3 contains 16 residues. CDR1 and CDR2 (germline): DFQATT, SNEGSKA (reference sequence). CDR3 in amino acids: CSASMDSGGAGDTQYF. Here the CDR3 DNA reads TGCAGTGCTAGCATGGACTCGGGGGGGGCGGGGGATACGCAGTATTTT.

V gene TRBV6-6 combines with J gene TRBJ1-1; D is uncertain. CDR3 length: 12 residues. CDR1 and CDR2 (germline): MNHNY, SVGAGI (reference sequence). With 0 bases removed from V and 7 bases from J, the gap between germline ends came to 6 bases. In DNA form, the CDR3 reads TGTGCCAGCAGTTACTCCGCGATTGAAGCTTTCTTT. Amino acids: CASSYSAIEAFF.

This chain connects TRBV20-1 to TRBJ1-4; D unclear. The CDR3 loop spans 13 amino acids. V lost 3 bases and J 8 bases, leaving 13 bases between the germline ends. Germline CDR1 and CDR2: DFQATT and SNEGSKA (reference sequence). CDR3 in DNA: TGCAGTGCTAGGAGCCCATGGGAGGAAAAACTGTTTTTT. Protein sequence: CSARSPWEEKLFF.

The rearrangement uses TRBV9 and TRBJ2-5; D is possibly TRBD1 (6 bases). The CDR3 loop spans 13 amino acids. Trimming removed 7 bases from V and 0 bases from J, with 10 bases in between. The germline gives CDR1 SGDLS, CDR2 YYNGEE. CDR3 sequence reads: CASGRTDQETQYF. CDR3 DNA sequence: TGTGCCAGCGGTAGGACAGACCAAGAGACCCAGTACTTC.

This clonotype has more than one count but fewer than ten. V usage is TRBV5-1 and J usage is TRBJ2-1, with D perhaps matching TRBD1 or TRBD2 (6 bases each). The CDR3 loop spans 19 amino acids. Trimming pared 1 base from V and 0 bases from J, leaving 20 bases between. The germline V gene has CDR1 SGHRS and CDR2 YFSETQ. The CDR3 coding sequence is TGCGCCAGCAGCTTGACCCTAGGTCGAGGGGGGAGCTCCTACAATGAGCAGTTCTTC. It codes for CASSLTLGRGGSSYNEQFF.

The rearrangement links TRBV7-2 to TRBJ2-5; D possibly corresponds to TRBD2 (5 bases). The CDR3 totals 15 residues. V lost 3 bases, J lost 4 bases, and 15 bases lay in between. CDR1 is SGHTA and CDR2 is FQGNSA in the germline V gene. The CDR3 is CASSFGFGVGETQYF. The CDR3 bases are TGTGCCAGCAGCTTTGGATTCGGGGTTGGAGAGACCCAGTACTTC. The entire variable domain, with the rest obtained from reference TRBV7-2 and TRBJ2-5, is as follows: GAGVSQSPSNKVTEKGKDVELRCDPISGHTALYWYRQSLGQGLEFLIYFQGNSAPDKSGLPSDRFSAERTGGSVSTLTIQRTQQEDSAVYLCASSFGFGVGETQYFGPGTRLLVL.

The chain is built from TRBV29-1 and TRBJ1-1; no definite D call. Trimming took off 5 bases at V and 1 base at J, with 5 bases between the two ends. Per the germline V gene, CDR1 is SQVTM and CDR2 is ANQGSEA. This CDR3 is built from 11 residues. The CDR3 nucleotides are TGCAGCGTTTTCACGAACACTGAAGCTTTCTTT. It yields the protein CSVFTNTEAFF.

This rearrangement joins TRBV4-3 to TRBJ2-5; 10 nucleotides match TRBD2. Unmatched junction bases numbered 11, after V lost 0 bases and J lost 4 bases. CDR1 LGHNA and CDR2 YSLEER come from the germline V gene. The CDR3 consists of 18 residues. CDR3 protein: CASSQDLPSGSRGETQYF. For the CDR3, the DNA is TGCGCCAGCAGCCAAGATCTCCCTAGCGGGAGTCGGGGAGAGACCCAGTACTTC.

This rearrangement joins TRBV20-1 to TRBJ2-1, with a possible D match to TRBD1 (8 bases). Trimming took off 5 bases at V and 6 bases at J, with 17 bases between the two ends. Per the germline V gene, CDR1 is DFQATT and CDR2 is SNEGSKA (reference sequence). The CDR3 is 14 residues long. The CDR3 sequence: CSASTHRGGNEQFF. CDR3 sequence (DNA): TGCAGTGCTTCTACTCACAGGGGGGGCAATGAGCAGTTCTTC.

This clonotype was detected a few times. This chain connects TRBV10-3 to TRBJ2-7, with TRBD1 as a possible D gene (5 bases). The CDR3 contains 13 residues. In germline, CDR1 is ENHRY, CDR2 SYGVKD. Trimming pared 6 bases from V and 6 bases from J, leaving 15 bases between. The CDR3 sequence is CAISSQELGEQYF. CDR3 in DNA: TGTGCCATCAGCTCACAGGAGCTGGGCGAGCAGTACTTC.

This clonotype came up a few times. The gene calls are TRBV30 and TRBJ2-7; D is ambiguous. This CDR3 has 12 amino acids. Trimming took 5 bases from V and 4 from J, leaving 12 bases between them. Germline V gives CDR1 GTSNPN, CDR2 SVGIG (reference sequence). DNA of the CDR3: TGTGCCTGGGGGCGTAGTCCTTACGAGCAGTACTTC. Translated, it gives CAWGRSPYEQYF. Full variable domain (rest looked up from reference TRBV30 and TRBJ2-7): SQTIHQWPATLVQPVGSPLSLECTVEGTSNPNLYWYRQAAGRGLQLLFYSVGIGQISSEVPQNLSASRPQDRQFILSSKKLLLSDSGFYLCAWGRSPYEQYFGPGTRLTVT.

The CDR3 loop is CSARDIWGTSGSPTYNEQYF. In DNA, the CDR3 is TGCAGTGCTAGAGATATTTGGGGGACTAGCGGGAGTCCCACCTACAATGAGCAGTACTTC. V is TRBV20-1 and J is TRBJ2-1; 14 positions agree with TRBD2. The last part of the DNA fits TRBJ2-7 better; the J call may be wrong. Germline V gives CDR1 DFQATT, CDR2 SNEGSKA (reference sequence). The CDR3 extends over 20 amino acids.

J is TRBJ1-4 and V is TRBV9; TRBD1 is a possible D gene (6 bases). The ends were cut back, 4 bases at V and 5 bases at J, with 12 bases in the middle. CDR1 and CDR2 (germline): SGDLS, YYNGEE. This CDR3 has 14 amino acids. This chain's CDR3 is CASSPRGQNEKLFF. CDR3 in DNA: TGTGCCAGCAGCCCTCGAGGACAGAATGAAAAACTGTTTTTT.